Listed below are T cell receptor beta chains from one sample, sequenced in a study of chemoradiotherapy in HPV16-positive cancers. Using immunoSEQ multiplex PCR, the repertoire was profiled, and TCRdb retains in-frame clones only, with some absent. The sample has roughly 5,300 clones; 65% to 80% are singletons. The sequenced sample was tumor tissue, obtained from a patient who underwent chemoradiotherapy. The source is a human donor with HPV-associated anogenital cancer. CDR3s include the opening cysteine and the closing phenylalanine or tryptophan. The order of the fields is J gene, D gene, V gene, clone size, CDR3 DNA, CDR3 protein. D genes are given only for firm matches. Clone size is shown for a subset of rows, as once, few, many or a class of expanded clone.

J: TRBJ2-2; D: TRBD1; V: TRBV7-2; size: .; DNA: TGTGCCAGCAGCCGCCGGGGACAGGGCACCGGGGAGCTGTTTTTT; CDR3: CASSRRGQGTGELFF
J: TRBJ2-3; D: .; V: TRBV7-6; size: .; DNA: TGTGCCAGCACCTTTTCATATAACACAGATACGCAGTATTTT; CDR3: CASTFSYNTDTQYF
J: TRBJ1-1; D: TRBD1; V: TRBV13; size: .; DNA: TGTGCCAGCAGCGCATACAGGGGAGGTGGATCGGACACTGAAGCTTTCTTT; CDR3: CASSAYRGGGSDTEAFF
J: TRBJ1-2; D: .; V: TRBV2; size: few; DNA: TGTGCCAGCAGTGACCTCCAGGGATGGGGCTACACCTTC; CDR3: CASSDLQGWGYTF
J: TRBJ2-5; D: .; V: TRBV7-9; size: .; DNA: TGTGCCAGCAGCTTAGAGTCTGAGACCCAGTACTTC; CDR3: CASSLESETQYF
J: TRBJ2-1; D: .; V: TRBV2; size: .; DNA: TGTGCCAGCAGTGAGGACAGATTCACCTACAATGAGCAGTTCTTC; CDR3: CASSEDRFTYNEQFF
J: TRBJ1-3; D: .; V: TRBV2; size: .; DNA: TGTGCCAGCAGTGCTGGGCCCGGCTTCTCTGGAAACACCATATATTTT; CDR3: CASSAGPGFSGNTIYF
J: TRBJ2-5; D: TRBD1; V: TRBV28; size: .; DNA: TGTGCCAGCAGCGAAGGGACAGGGCAAGAGACCCAGTACTTC; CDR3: CASSEGTGQETQYF
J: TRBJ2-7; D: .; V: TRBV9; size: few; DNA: TGTGCCAGCAGCCCCCGGGGGAGAGTAGGGGGCGAGCAGTACTTC; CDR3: CASSPRGRVGGEQYF
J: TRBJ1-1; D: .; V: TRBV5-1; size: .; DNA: TGCGCCAGCGGCTCGGGGGGAGGCACTGAAGCTTTCTTT; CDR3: CASGSGGGTEAFF
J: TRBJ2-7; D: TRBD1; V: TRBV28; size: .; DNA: TGTGCCAGCAGCCGGGGACAGGCCTACGAGCAGTACTTC; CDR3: CASSRGQAYEQYF
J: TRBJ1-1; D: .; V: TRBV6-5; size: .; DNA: TGTGCCAGCAGTTATACCAGGGAGGGCACTGAAGCTTTCTTT; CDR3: CASSYTREGTEAFF
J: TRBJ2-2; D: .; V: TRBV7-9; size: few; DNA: TGTGCCAGCAGATCACAGGGAACCGGGGAGCTGTTTTTT; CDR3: CASRSQGTGELFF
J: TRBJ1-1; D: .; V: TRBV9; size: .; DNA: TGTGCCAGCAGCGTAGACGGGTTTGGATACACTGAAGCTTTCTTT; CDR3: CASSVDGFGYTEAFF
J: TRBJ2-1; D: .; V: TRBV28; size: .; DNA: TGTGCCAGCGCAAGGTATGGGATATACAATGAGCAGTTCTTC; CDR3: CASARYGIYNEQFF